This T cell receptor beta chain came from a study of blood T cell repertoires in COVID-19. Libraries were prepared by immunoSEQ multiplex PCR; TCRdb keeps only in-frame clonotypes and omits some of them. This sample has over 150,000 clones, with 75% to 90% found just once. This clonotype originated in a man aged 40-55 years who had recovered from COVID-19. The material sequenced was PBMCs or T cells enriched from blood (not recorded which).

The CDR3 nucleotides read TGTGCCAGCGCCCCAGGGGGTTTTTACACCGGGGAGCTGTTTTTT. It codes for CASAPGGFYTGELFF. The chain combines TRBV7-3 with TRBJ2-2; 7 positions match TRBD1. The CDR3 length is 15 residues. Trimming cost V 8 bases and J 3 bases; bases outside gene matches: 9. From germline, CDR1 is SGHTA and CDR2 FQGTGA. Variable domain in full (rest from reference TRBV7-3 and TRBJ2-2): GAGVSQTPSNKVTEKGKYVELRCDPISGHTALYWYRQSLGQGPEFLIYFQGTGAADDSGLPNDRFFAVRPEGSVSTLKIQRTERGDSAVYLCASAPGGFYTGELFFGEGSRLTVL.